These T cell receptor beta chains were read from a single sample in a study of cytomegalovirus exposure and HLA in healthy donors. The method was immunoSEQ multiplex PCR; TCRdb's version includes in-frame clones alone and lacks a portion of them. Of some 190,000 clones in the sample, approximately 73% are singletons; the top ten hold under 3%. Sequenced sample: PBMCs. These receptors were taken from a woman in her twenties or thirties in good health and CMV-seropositive. The CDR3 runs from the conserved cysteine through the conserved F or W. The D gene is left open where the match is weak. Part of the rows lack a size; the others show once, few, many or a class for expanded clones.

J gene | clone size | V gene | D gene | CDR3 DNA | CDR3 protein
TRBJ2-3 | . | TRBV28 | TRBD2 | TGTGCCAGCAAGGGCGGGGGGGTAGCAGATACGCAGTATTTT | CASKGGGVADTQYF
TRBJ2-7 | few | TRBV11-2 | . | TGTGCCAGCAGCTTCTCTGGCGAGCGGTACGAGCAGTACTTC | CASSFSGERYEQYF
TRBJ2-7 | . | TRBV27 | . | TGTGCCAGCAGTTTATCCGGGTTTCGCTCCTACGAGCAGTACTTC | CASSLSGFRSYEQYF
TRBJ2-1 | . | TRBV7-9 | TRBD2 | TGTGCCAGCAGCTTATCAATGGCGGGGGATGAGCAGTTCTTC | CASSLSMAGDEQFF
TRBJ2-2 | . | TRBV27 | . | TGTGCCAGCAGTTTAAGGAGGGGGCTCACCGGGGAGCTGTTTTTT | CASSLRRGLTGELFF
TRBJ1-6 | . | TRBV7-9 | . | TGTGCCAGCAGCCTAACCGGGACACTTAATTCACCCCTCCACTTT | CASSLTGTLNSPLHF
TRBJ2-1 | once | TRBV10-2 | . | TGCGCCAGCAGTCTGGTAGATCAGGGACAAGTTTATGAGCAGTTCTTC | CASSLVDQGQVYEQFF
TRBJ2-3 | . | TRBV7-3 | TRBD2 | TGTGCCAGCAGCTTACTAGCGGGGGACACAGATACGCAGTATTTT | CASSLLAGDTDTQYF
TRBJ2-5 | . | TRBV19 | TRBD2 | TGTGCCAGTAGTGATCGGGGGGGCCAGCAGACCCAGTACTTC | CASSDRGGQQTQYF
TRBJ2-1 | . | TRBV19 | TRBD1 | TGTGCCAGTAGTGGGGGACAGGGGGCCTACAATGAGCAGTTCTTC | CASSGGQGAYNEQFF
TRBJ2-7 | . | TRBV6-5 | TRBD1 | TGTGCCAGCATGGGACAGCGCTACGAGCAGTACTTC | CASMGQRYEQYF
TRBJ2-3 | . | TRBV10-1 | . | TGCGCCAGCAGTGTTTACCGGGACACCTCGTCCACAGATACGCAGTATTTT | CASSVYRDTSSTDTQYF
TRBJ1-1 | . | TRBV2 | . | TGTGCCAGCAGTGCGGGTATGAACACTGAAGCTTTCTTT | CASSAGMNTEAFF
TRBJ2-7 | . | TRBV27 | . | TGTGCCAGCAGGTACCTACACAGGGACGAGCAGTACTTC | CASRYLHRDEQYF